Listed below are T cell receptor beta chains from one sample, sequenced in a study of cytomegalovirus exposure and HLA in healthy donors. Measured with immunoSEQ multiplex PCR; TCRdb has only the in-frame clones, and not every one. The data contain approximately 160,000 clones, 75% to 90% of them singletons. The source material was PBMCs. These receptors all stem from a woman aged 18 to 35 in good health and CMV-seronegative. Both conserved end residues are part of each CDR3. A D gene is named only where the DNA matches it firmly. Size values are once, few and many counts, or a class for expanded clones, and some rows have none.

J: TRBJ2-1
V: TRBV5-1
size: .
D: TRBD2
CDR3: CASSLVPLTSGRWHEQFF
DNA: TGCGCCAGCAGCTTGGTACCCCTGACTAGCGGGAGGTGGCATGAGCAGTTCTTC

J: TRBJ2-1
V: TRBV4-1
size: once
D: TRBD1
CDR3: CASSQTGEGSGNEQFF
DNA: TGCGCCAGCAGCCAAACAGGGGAAGGGTCGGGAAATGAGCAGTTCTTC

J: TRBJ2-5
V: TRBV9
size: .
D: .
CDR3: CASSVGPAVQETQYF
DNA: TGTGCCAGCAGCGTAGGGCCCGCAGTCCAAGAGACCCAGTACTTC

J: TRBJ2-7
V: TRBV4-3
size: .
D: .
CDR3: CASSQDVEGYEQYF
DNA: TGCGCCAGCAGCCAAGACGTGGAGGGCTACGAGCAGTACTTC

J: TRBJ2-5
V: TRBV14
size: .
D: .
CDR3: CASSQDMIRGTQYF
DNA: TGTGCCAGCAGCCAAGATATGATAAGAGGGACCCAGTACTTC

J: TRBJ1-2
V: TRBV7-9
size: .
D: .
CDR3: CASRGAATNYGYTF
DNA: TGTGCCAGCCGGGGTGCGGCAACTAACTATGGCTACACCTTC

J: TRBJ1-1
V: TRBV30
size: once
D: TRBD1
CDR3: CAWSSITGVNEAFF
DNA: TGTGCCTGGAGTAGTATCACAGGGGTCAATGAAGCTTTCTTT

J: TRBJ2-5
V: TRBV13
size: .
D: .
CDR3: CASSARGEETQYF
DNA: TGTGCCAGCAGCGCCAGGGGAGAAGAGACCCAGTACTTC

J: TRBJ1-1
V: TRBV7-9
size: .
D: .
CDR3: CASSFSQDTEAFF
DNA: TGTGCCAGCAGCTTCTCTCAGGACACTGAAGCTTTCTTT

J: TRBJ2-2
V: TRBV27
size: .
D: .
CDR3: CASSEIYGELFF
DNA: TGTGCCAGCAGTGAAATCTACGGGGAGCTGTTTTTT

J: TRBJ1-6
V: TRBV7-3
size: few
D: TRBD1
CDR3: CASSRTGGNSPLHF
DNA: TGTGCCAGCAGCCGGACAGGGGGCAATTCACCCCTCCACTTT

J: TRBJ2-7
V: TRBV2
size: .
D: .
CDR3: CASRRGSYEQYF
DNA: TGTGCCAGCAGGCGGGGAAGCTACGAGCAGTACTTC

J: TRBJ2-5
V: TRBV2
size: .
D: TRBD2
CDR3: CASRTFLAGGPMEETQYF
DNA: TGTGCCAGCAGGACCTTTCTAGCGGGGGGGCCTATGGAAGAGACCCAGTACTTC

J: TRBJ1-6
V: TRBV6-1
size: .
D: .
CDR3: CASSAFLDSMSSYNSPLHF
DNA: TGTGCCAGCAGTGCCTTTTTGGACAGTATGAGCTCCTATAATTCACCCCTCCACTTT

J: TRBJ2-7
V: TRBV12-5
size: .
D: .
CDR3: CASGLDAGSYEQYF
DNA: TGTGCTAGTGGTTTGGATGCGGGCTCCTACGAGCAGTACTTC

J: TRBJ2-5
V: TRBV5-4
size: .
D: TRBD2
CDR3: CASSRAGGGVETQYF
DNA: TGTGCCAGCAGCCGGGCGGGAGGGGGCGTAGAGACCCAGTACTTC

J: TRBJ2-6
V: TRBV5-1
size: .
D: .
CDR3: CASSSTRTAGANVLTF
DNA: TGCGCCAGCAGCTCAACCAGGACAGCTGGGGCCAACGTCCTGACTTTC

J: TRBJ1-2
V: TRBV15
size: .
D: .
CDR3: CATSSFGEGRYGYTF
DNA: TGTGCCACCAGCTCTTTTGGCGAGGGAAGGTATGGCTACACCTTC

J: TRBJ1-1
V: TRBV5-1
size: .
D: .
CDR3: CASSLAGGGNTEAFF
DNA: TGCGCCAGCAGCTTGGCCGGCGGGGGGAACACTGAAGCTTTCTTT

J: TRBJ2-2
V: TRBV11-3
size: .
D: TRBD2
CDR3: CASSRLAGEITGELFF
DNA: TGTGCCAGCAGCCGATTAGCGGGGGAGATAACCGGGGAGCTGTTTTTT

J: TRBJ2-2
V: TRBV7-9
size: .
D: TRBD1
CDR3: CASSLGTGNTGELFF
DNA: TGTGCCAGCAGCTTAGGGACAGGGAACACCGGGGAGCTGTTTTTT

J: TRBJ1-6
V: TRBV5-1
size: .
D: TRBD1
CDR3: CASSPETGWNSPLHF
DNA: TGCGCCAGCAGCCCCGAGACAGGGTGGAATTCACCCCTCCACTTT

J: TRBJ2-3
V: TRBV11-2
size: .
D: TRBD2
CDR3: CASSFSSGPTDTQYF
DNA: TGTGCCAGCAGCTTCTCTAGCGGGCCCACAGATACGCAGTATTTT

J: TRBJ2-7
V: TRBV6-5
size: .
D: TRBD2
CDR3: CASSYSGSSGIQYF
DNA: TGTGCCAGCAGTTACTCCGGGAGTAGCGGGATCCAGTACTTC

J: TRBJ1-2
V: TRBV7-2
size: once
D: .
CDR3: CASSQAPANYGYTF
DNA: TGTGCCAGCAGCCAGGCGCCCGCTAACTATGGCTACACCTTC

J: TRBJ2-5
V: TRBV7-9
size: once
D: TRBD2
CDR3: CASSYPTESSGGRQETQYF
DNA: TGTGCCAGCAGCTACCCTACCGAGTCTAGCGGGGGGAGACAAGAGACCCAGTACTTC

J: TRBJ1-2
V: TRBV4-3
size: once
D: .
CDR3: CASSPQAGDGYTF
DNA: TGCGCCAGCAGCCCCCAGGCGGGAGATGGCTACACCTTC

J: TRBJ2-3
V: TRBV7-2
size: .
D: .
CDR3: CASSLAQGGTDTQYF
DNA: TGTGCCAGCAGCTTAGCGCAGGGTGGCACAGATACGCAGTATTTT